This is a list of T cell receptor beta chains from one sample in a study of blood T cells in healthy people across ages. From the 5' RACE reads, TCRdb called clonotypes with MiXCR, one entry per CDR3 protein. Of roughly 570,000 distinct CDR3 sequences detected, roughly a quarter appear once; the ten largest clones hold about 18%. The sequencing sample was made of blood. These receptors originate from a woman in her 70s in good health. The CDR3 runs from the conserved cysteine through the conserved F or W.

CDR3aa	v_gene	j_gene
CTSSSIYGDEQLF	TRBV5-1	TRBJ2-1
CAIGQGEYGYTF	TRBV2	TRBJ1-2
CASSLGAVSSYEQYF	TRBV7-9	NA
CASRRTSGGQQYF	TRBV27	TRBJ2-5
CASSYSTGHTQYF	TRBV6-5	TRBJ2-3
CTGSVEIYGGHTF	TRBV9	TRBJ1-2
CASSLYRTGATEAFF	TRBV5-1	TRBJ1-1
CASSYGEGQGPMTDAQYF	TRBV6-5	TRBJ2-3
CASSQERGTARYGYTF	TRBV3-1	TRBJ1-2
CASSVAAGGTTYEQYF	TRBV9	NA
CASRDVANTEAFF	TRBV6-5	TRBJ1-1
CSAKDRVTEAFF	TRBV20-1	TRBJ1-1
CASSLILGLAHEQFF	TRBV11-2	NA
CASSPTGSHEQYF	TRBV6-5	NA
CASSTTPVAEAFF	TRBV7-7	TRBJ1-1
CASSLAGDPYNEQFF	TRBV7-2	TRBJ2-1
CASSPQGASNQPQHF	TRBV18	TRBJ1-5
CASSGLAGGRAETGELFF	TRBV9	TRBJ2-2
CASSLLIRDSGHTF	TRBV7-2	TRBJ1-2
CASSLDAEQYF	TRBV5-1	TRBJ2-5
CASSFRASVLTDTQYF	TRBV7-2	TRBJ2-3
CASSFLLADTQYF	TRBV9	TRBJ2-3
CASSGSGDSETQYF	TRBV2	TRBJ2-5
CASSQASSGQETQYF	TRBV4-2	TRBJ2-5
CASSYLGRGEQFF	TRBV7-9	TRBJ2-1
CASSLVQGPRFGKQYF	TRBV11-2	TRBJ2-7
CASSYSGRSYF	TRBV6-5	TRBJ2-5